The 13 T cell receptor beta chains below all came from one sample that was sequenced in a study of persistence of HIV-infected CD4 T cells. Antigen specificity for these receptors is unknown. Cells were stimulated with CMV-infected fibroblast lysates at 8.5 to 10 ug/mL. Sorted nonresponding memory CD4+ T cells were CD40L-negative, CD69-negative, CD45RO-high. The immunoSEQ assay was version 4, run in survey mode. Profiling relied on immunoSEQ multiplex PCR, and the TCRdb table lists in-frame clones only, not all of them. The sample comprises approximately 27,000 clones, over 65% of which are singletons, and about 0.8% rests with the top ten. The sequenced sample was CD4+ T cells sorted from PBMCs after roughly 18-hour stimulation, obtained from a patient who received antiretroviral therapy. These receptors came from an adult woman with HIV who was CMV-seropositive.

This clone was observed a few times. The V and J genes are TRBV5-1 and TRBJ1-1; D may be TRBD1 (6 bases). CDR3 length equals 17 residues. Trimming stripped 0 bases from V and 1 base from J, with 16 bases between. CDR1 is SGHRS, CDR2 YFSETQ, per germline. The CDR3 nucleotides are TGCGCCAGCAGCTTGGACCCTACCTTGACAGGGAACACTGAAGCTTTCTTT. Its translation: CASSLDPTLTGNTEAFF.

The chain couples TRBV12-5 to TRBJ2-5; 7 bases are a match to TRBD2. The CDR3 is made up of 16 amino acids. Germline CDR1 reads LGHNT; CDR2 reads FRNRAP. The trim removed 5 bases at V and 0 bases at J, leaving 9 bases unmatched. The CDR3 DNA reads TGTGCTAGTGGTAACCCCATGGGGGGGAACCAAGAGACCCAGTACTTC. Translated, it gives CASGNPMGGNQETQYF.

The CDR3 region is CASSNQGVRTEAFF. CDR3 in DNA: TGCGCCAGCAGCAATCAGGGGGTTAGGACTGAAGCTTTCTTT. This chain joins TRBV5-1 and TRBJ1-1, with TRBD1 matching over 7 bases. Per germline, CDR1 SGHRS and CDR2 YFSETQ. CDR3 size: 14 residues. The V and J ends lost 4 bases and 5 bases, in that order; junction bases with no gene match: 8.

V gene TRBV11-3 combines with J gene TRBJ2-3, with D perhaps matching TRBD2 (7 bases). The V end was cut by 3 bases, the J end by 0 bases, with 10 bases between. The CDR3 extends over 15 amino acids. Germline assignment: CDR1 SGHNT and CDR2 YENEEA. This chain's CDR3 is CASSLAGASTDTQYF. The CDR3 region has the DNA TGTGCCAGCAGCTTGGCGGGGGCTAGCACAGATACGCAGTATTTT. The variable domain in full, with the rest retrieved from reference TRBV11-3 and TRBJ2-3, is EAGVVQSPRYKIIEKKQPVAFWCNPISGHNTLYWYLQNLGQGPELLIRYENEEAVDDSQLPKDRFSAERLKGVDSTLKIQPAELGDSAVYLCASSLAGASTDTQYFGPGTRLTVL.

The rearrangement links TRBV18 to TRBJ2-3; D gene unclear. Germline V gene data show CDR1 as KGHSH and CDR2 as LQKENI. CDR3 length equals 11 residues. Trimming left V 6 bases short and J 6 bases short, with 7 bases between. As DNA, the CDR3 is TGTGCCAGCTCTAGGATGGATACGCAGTATTTT. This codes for CASSRMDTQYF.

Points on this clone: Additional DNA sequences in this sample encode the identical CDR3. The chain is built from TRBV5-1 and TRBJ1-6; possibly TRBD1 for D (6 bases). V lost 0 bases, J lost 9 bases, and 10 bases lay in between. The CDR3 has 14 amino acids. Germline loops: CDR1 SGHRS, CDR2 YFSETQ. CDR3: CASSLGQDASPLHF. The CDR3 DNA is TGCGCCAGCAGCTTGGGACAGGATGCTTCACCCCTCCACTTT. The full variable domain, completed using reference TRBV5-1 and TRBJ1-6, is KAGVTQTPRYLIKTRGQQVTLSCSPISGHRSVSWYQQTPGQGLQFLFEYFSETQRNKGNFPGRFSGRQFSNSRSEMNVSTLELGDSALYLCASSLGQDASPLHFGNGTRLTVT.

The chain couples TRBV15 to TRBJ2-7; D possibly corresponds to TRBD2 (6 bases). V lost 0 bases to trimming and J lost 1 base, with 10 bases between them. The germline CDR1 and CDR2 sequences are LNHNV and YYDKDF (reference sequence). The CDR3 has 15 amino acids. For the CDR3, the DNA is TGTGCCACCAGCAGAGATGGGGGGAGGTCCTACGAGCAGTACTTC. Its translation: CATSRDGGRSYEQYF.

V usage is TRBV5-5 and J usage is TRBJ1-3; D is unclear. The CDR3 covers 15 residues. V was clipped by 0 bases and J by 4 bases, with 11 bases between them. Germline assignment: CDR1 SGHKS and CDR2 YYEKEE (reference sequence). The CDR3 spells CASSLVAAGGNTIYF. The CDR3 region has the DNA TGTGCCAGCAGCTTGGTGGCAGCGGGAGGAAACACCATATATTTT.

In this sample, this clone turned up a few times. CDR3 amino acids: CASRLQMNTEAFF. CDR3 nucleotide sequence: TGTGCCAGCAGACTCCAAATGAACACTGAAGCTTTCTTT. This rearrangement joins TRBV12-3 or TRBV12-4 to TRBJ1-1; D unclear. This CDR3 is 13 amino acids long. V lost 6 bases and J 0 bases, leaving 8 bases between the germline ends.

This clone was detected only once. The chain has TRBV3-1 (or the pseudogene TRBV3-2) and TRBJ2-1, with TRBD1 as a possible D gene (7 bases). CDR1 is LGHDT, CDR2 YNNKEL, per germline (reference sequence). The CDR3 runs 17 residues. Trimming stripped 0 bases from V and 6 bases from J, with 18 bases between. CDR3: CASSQDVDRVEGNEQFF. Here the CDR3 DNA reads TGTGCCAGCAGCCAAGATGTTGACAGGGTGGAGGGCAATGAGCAGTTCTTC.

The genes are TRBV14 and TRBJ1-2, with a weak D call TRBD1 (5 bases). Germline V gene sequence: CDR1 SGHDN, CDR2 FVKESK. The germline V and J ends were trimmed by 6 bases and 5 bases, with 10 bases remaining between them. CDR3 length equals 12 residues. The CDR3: CASSRQRYGYTF. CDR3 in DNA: TGTGCCAGCAGTCGACAGCGTTATGGCTACACCTTC.

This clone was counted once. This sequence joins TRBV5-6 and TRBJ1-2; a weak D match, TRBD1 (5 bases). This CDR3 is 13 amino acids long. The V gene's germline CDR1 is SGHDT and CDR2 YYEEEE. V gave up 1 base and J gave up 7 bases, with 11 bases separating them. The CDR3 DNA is TGTGCCAGCAGCTTGTCCAGGGTGGGTGGCTACACCTTC. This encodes CASSLSRVGGYTF. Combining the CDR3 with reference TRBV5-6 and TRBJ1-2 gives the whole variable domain DAGVTQSPTHLIKTRGQQVTLRCSPKSGHDTVSWYQQALGQGPQFIFQYYEEEERQRGNFPDRFSGHQFPNYSSELNVNALLLGDSALYLCASSLSRVGGYTFGSGTRLTVV.

The DNA for the CDR3 is TGTGCCAGCAGTGTTCGGATCCACTCTGGAAACACCATATATTTT. This translates into CASSVRIHSGNTIYF. The rearrangement links TRBV2 to TRBJ1-3; no firm D call. The CDR3 loop spans 15 amino acids. The germline V gene encodes CDR1 SNHLY and CDR2 FYNNEI. V dropped 4 bases and J dropped 0 bases, with 10 bases sitting between them.